These 17 T cell receptor beta chains were all obtained from the same sample, sequenced in a study of cytomegalovirus exposure and HLA in healthy donors. The PCR contained 60 Vbeta and 13 Jbeta primers. Repertoires were generated with immunoSEQ multiplex PCR, while TCRdb's copy carries only in-frame clones and drops some. The table records approximately 140,000 clones, 79% of them present only once. Sequenced: PBMCs. The receptors come from a human donor in good health.

J is TRBJ1-1 and V is TRBV5-4, with D possibly matching TRBD1 (5 bases). CDR1 is SGHNT and CDR2 is YYREEE in the germline V gene (reference sequence). The CDR3 length is 15 residues. Trimming removed 4 bases from V and 0 bases from J, with 13 bases in between. CDR3 sequence: CASSAERGMNTEAFF. The CDR3 DNA reads as TGTGCCAGCAGCGCAGAGCGGGGGATGAACACTGAAGCTTTCTTT.

The V call is TRBV6-1, the J call TRBJ1-2; 7 nucleotides agree with TRBD1. The CDR3 totals 15 residues. In germline, CDR1 is MNHNS, CDR2 SASEGT. Losses at the gene ends were 1 base for V and 5 bases for J; bases not matched to a gene: 7. CDR3 DNA: TGTGCCAGCAGTGAAGGACAGGGCCGTGGTTATGGCTACACCTTC. Protein product: CASSEGQGRGYGYTF.

Comments on this clone: Other nucleotide sequences in the sample specify the same CDR3. J is TRBJ2-1 and V is TRBV4-2; D is perhaps TRBD1 (6 bases). The V gene lost 0 bases and the J gene lost 3 bases, with 15 bases spanning the gap. CDR3 length: 17 amino acids. Germline V gene sequence: CDR1 LGHNA, CDR2 YNFKEQ. In nucleotides, the CDR3 is TGTGCCAGCAGCCAAGATCATGTGCAGGGGAGCTACAATGAGCAGTTCTTC. Protein sequence: CASSQDHVQGSYNEQFF.

As concerns this clone: Different DNA sequences within this sample yield the same CDR3. The CDR3 region is CASSSRENTEAFF. CDR3 nucleotides: TGTGCCAGCAGTTCCCGCGAGAACACTGAAGCTTTCTTT. The chain joins TRBV6-1 to TRBJ1-1; D remains unclear. The CDR3 is made up of 13 amino acids. Trimming pared 5 bases from V and 1 base from J, leaving 8 bases between. The germline V gene encodes CDR1 MNHNS and CDR2 SASEGT.

This chain links TRBV7-9 with TRBJ1-1, with 7 nucleotides matching TRBD1. The CDR3 runs 13 residues. Germline values: CDR1 SEHNR, CDR2 FQNEAQ (reference sequence). V was pared by 6 bases and J by 7 bases, with 8 bases of the junction left unmatched. Here the CDR3 reads CASSPAWDSEAFF. The CDR3 nucleotides read TGTGCCAGCAGTCCAGCCTGGGACAGTGAAGCTTTCTTT.

The chain employs TRBV6-1 and TRBJ2-4; TRBD1 agrees at 8 bases. Germline V lookup: CDR1 MNHNS, CDR2 SASEGT. The CDR3 extends over 13 amino acids. J gave up 8 bases and V 6 bases, and 6 bases lay outside the gene matches. The CDR3 bases are TGTGCCAGCAGCCCCGGACAGGGCTACATTCAGTACTTC. This gives the protein CASSPGQGYIQYF.

The V call is TRBV7-2, the J call TRBJ2-7, with 7 bases fitting TRBD2. J was trimmed by 6 bases and V by 4 bases; bases with no gene match: 9. Germline values: CDR1 SGHTA, CDR2 FQGNSA. This CDR3 is 14 amino acids long. CDR3 bases: TGTGCCAGCAGCTCTCGGACTAGAATGGGCGAGCAGTACTTC. Protein sequence: CASSSRTRMGEQYF.

This chain links TRBV30 with TRBJ1-6; 10 nucleotides match TRBD1. Losses at the gene ends were 1 base for V and 9 bases for J; bases not matched to a gene: 3. Germline values: CDR1 GTSNPN, CDR2 SVGIG (reference sequence). CDR3 length: 14 residues. CDR3 DNA sequence: TGTGCCTGGAGTGCGGGGACAGGGGCTTCACCCCTCCACTTT. Translated, it gives CAWSAGTGASPLHF.

This chain's CDR3 is CAWSPTGTGELFF. Here the CDR3 DNA reads TGTGCCTGGAGTCCTACAGGGACCGGGGAGCTGTTTTTT. The V and J genes are TRBV30 and TRBJ2-2; perhaps TRBD1 as D (6 bases). The germline CDR1 and CDR2 sequences are GTSNPN and SVGIG (reference sequence). The CDR3 consists of 13 residues. V lost 2 bases and J 5 bases, leaving 9 bases between the germline ends.

The chain has TRBV5-1 and TRBJ1-1; D may be TRBD1 (6 bases). Trimming took 5 bases from V and 7 from J, leaving 12 bases between them. This CDR3 has 12 residues. Looked up from germline, CDR1 is SGHRS and CDR2 is YFSETQ. The CDR3 is CASSREGDEAFF. DNA of the CDR3: TGCGCCAGCAGTCGAGAGGGGGATGAAGCTTTCTTT.

The rearrangement links TRBV19 to TRBJ2-7, with 9 positions matching TRBD1. The CDR3 runs 18 residues. Germline CDR1 is LNHDA and CDR2 is SQIVND (reference sequence). The J segment lost 5 bases and the V segment lost 0 bases, leaving 14 bases of the junction unmatched. CDR3 in amino acids: CASSIDAVGTGPKDEQYF. Written as DNA, the CDR3 is TGTGCCAGTAGTATAGATGCGGTCGGGACAGGGCCGAAGGACGAGCAGTACTTC.

The chain has TRBV6-4 and TRBJ2-3; 7 bases agree with TRBD2. CDR1 and CDR2 (germline): MRHNA, SNTAGT. The CDR3 spans 15 residues. The ends lost 6 bases at V and 1 base at J; junction bases unmatched: 7. The CDR3 protein is CASSPKGGGTDTQYF. As DNA, the CDR3 is TGTGCCAGCAGCCCAAAGGGAGGGGGCACAGATACGCAGTATTTT.

The chain employs TRBV27 and TRBJ2-7; the D gene is possibly TRBD1 (5 bases). The CDR3 is 14 amino acids. Germline V lookup: CDR1 MNHEY, CDR2 SMNVEV (reference sequence). Trimming left V 4 bases short and J 2 bases short, with 12 bases between. The chain's CDR3 is CASSSLDSPYEQYF. The CDR3 region has the DNA TGTGCCAGCAGTTCCCTTGACAGCCCCTACGAGCAGTACTTC.

The chain combines TRBV7-6 with TRBJ2-1; D is perhaps TRBD2 (5 bases). Trimming removed 1 base at V and 7 bases at J, with 11 bases between. The germline V gene encodes CDR1 SGHVS and CDR2 FNYEAQ. This CDR3 has 14 amino acids. The CDR3 loop is CASSLEASMNEQFF. CDR3 DNA: TGTGCCAGCAGCTTAGAGGCTAGCATGAATGAGCAGTTCTTC.

Regarding this clone: Different DNA sequences within this sample yield the same CDR3. The chain carries TRBV27 and TRBJ1-1; 7 bases map to TRBD1. CDR1 is MNHEY, CDR2 SMNVEV, per germline (reference sequence). J was trimmed by 2 bases and V by 1 base; bases with no gene match: 1. The CDR3 extends over 14 amino acids. The CDR3 sequence is CASSLLGGNTEAFF. DNA for the CDR3: TGTGCCAGCAGTTTATTAGGGGGCAACACTGAAGCTTTCTTT.

The chain combines TRBV7-2 with TRBJ2-5, with TRBD1 matching over 10 bases. The CDR3 consists of 16 residues. Losses at the gene ends were 3 bases for V and 1 base for J; bases not matched to a gene: 5. The germline V gene has CDR1 SGHTA and CDR2 FQGNSA. The CDR3 region has the DNA TGTGCCAGCAGCTTGACAGGGGGCCTGACCCAAGAGACCCAGTACTTC. Its translation is CASSLTGGLTQETQYF.

The genes are TRBV5-1 and TRBJ2-1; 8 bases align to TRBD1. V lost 4 bases to trimming and J lost 6 bases; unmatched junction nucleotides: 9. This CDR3 spans 15 amino acids. Germline V gives CDR1 SGHRS, CDR2 YFSETQ. DNA for the CDR3: TGCGCCAGCAGCGGGATGGGACAGGAAACCAATGAGCAGTTCTTC. It is translated as CASSGMGQETNEQFF.